Below, one TCR beta chain is given with its context. From germline, CDR1 is GTSNPN and CDR2 SVGIG (reference sequence). This CDR3 has 14 residues. V was pared by 0 bases and J by 5 bases, with 13 bases between. The record originates from a study of cytomegalovirus exposure and HLA in healthy donors. 60 Vbeta and 13 Jbeta primers were used in PCR. The authors' processing: Later, an analysis found around 77 million unique TCR beta chains, and about 10 million of these were shared. Assay: immunoSEQ multiplex PCR; the TCRdb copy retains only in-frame clones and omits some. That table supplies the V and J calls and clone size; D and trimming were determined from the DNA. This repertoire comprises 150,000 to 200,000 clones; its ten largest clones make up roughly 0.83%.

This chain connects TRBV30 to TRBJ1-1; possible D gene TRBD1, 6 bases. This clonotype was sampled from a woman aged 18-29 years in good health and CMV-seropositive. The sequencing input was PBMCs. CDR3: CAWSVLGTKTEAFF. The CDR3 DNA follows: TGTGCCTGGAGTGTACTTGGGACAAAAACTGAAGCTTTCTTT. The whole variable domain, filled in from reference TRBV30 and TRBJ1-1, reads SQTIHQWPATLVQPVGSPLSLECTVEGTSNPNLYWYRQAAGRGLQLLFYSVGIGQISSEVPQNLSASRPQDRQFILSSKKLLLSDSGFYLCAWSVLGTKTEAFFGQGTRLTVV.